This record concerns one TCR beta chain sequence. These data are taken from a study of blood T cell repertoires in COVID-19. Study overall: The samples span acute and convalescent COVID-19 from the United States, Italy and Spain.

Profiled with immunoSEQ multiplex PCR; TCRdb holds only in-frame clones, not every one. The sample yields 150,000 or so clones, 65% to 85% seen once. This study enrolled people aged about 18 to 90 from around 25 US geographic areas. Germline assignment: CDR1 MNHEY and CDR2 SMNVEV (reference sequence). V lost 2 bases to trimming and J lost 1 base, with 8 bases between them. The CDR3 sequence is 14 residues long. Sequencing was done on a sample of PBMCs or T cells enriched from blood (not recorded which). The chain carries TRBV27 and TRBJ1-1; D gene ambiguous. The sequence derives from a middle-aged woman with acute COVID-19. The CDR3 DNA reads TGTGCCAGCAGTTTACGATCGGGGAACACTGAAGCTTTCTTT. This sequence encodes CASSLRSGNTEAFF.